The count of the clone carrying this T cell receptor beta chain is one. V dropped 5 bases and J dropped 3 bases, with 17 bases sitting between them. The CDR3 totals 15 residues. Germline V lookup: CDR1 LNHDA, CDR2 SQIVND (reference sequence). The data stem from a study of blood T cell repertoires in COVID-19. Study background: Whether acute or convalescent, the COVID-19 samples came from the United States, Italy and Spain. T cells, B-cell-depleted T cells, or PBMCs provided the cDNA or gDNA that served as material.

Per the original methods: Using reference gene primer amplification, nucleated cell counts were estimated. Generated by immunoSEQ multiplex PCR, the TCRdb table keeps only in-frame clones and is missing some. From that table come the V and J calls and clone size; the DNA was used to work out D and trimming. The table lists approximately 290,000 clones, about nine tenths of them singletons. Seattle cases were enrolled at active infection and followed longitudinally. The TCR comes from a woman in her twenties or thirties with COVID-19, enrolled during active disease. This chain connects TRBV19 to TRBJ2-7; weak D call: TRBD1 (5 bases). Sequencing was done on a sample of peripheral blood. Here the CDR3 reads CASSWGLGRHYEQYF. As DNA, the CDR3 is TGTGCCAGTAGTTGGGGCTTGGGCAGACACTACGAGCAGTACTTC.